A single sample gave rise to the 27 T cell receptor beta chains below, sequenced in a study of neurological immune-mediated disorders. Time point described: technical triplicate 3. MiXCR, applied by TCRdb to the 5' RACE reads, yields one record per CDR3 protein. The sample contains about 44,000 distinct CDR3 sequences, about 22% of which appear only once. Sequencing was performed on PBMCs. These receptors were collected from a man in his 60s with HTLV-1-associated myelopathy (HAM/TSP).

The sample holds many counts of this clonotype. The chain links TRBV7-9 to TRBJ1-1, with D unresolved. This CDR3 contains 13 residues. Per germline, CDR1 SEHNR and CDR2 FQNEAQ (reference sequence). Trimming removed 3 bases at V and 6 bases at J, with 11 bases between. The CDR3 reads CASSFELGSEAFF. DNA for the CDR3: TGTGCCAGCAGCTTCGAGTTGGGCTCTGAAGCTTTCTTT.

Ten or more counts support this clonotype. The V gene is TRBV5-1, the J gene TRBJ2-5; D might be TRBD1 (7 bases). Per the germline V gene, CDR1 is SGHRS and CDR2 is YFSETQ. V gave up 4 bases and J gave up 0 bases, with 10 bases separating them. The CDR3 is 14 amino acids. The CDR3 bases are TGCGCCAGCAGCCGGGGGACAGACCAAGAGACCCAGTACTTC. It encodes CASSRGTDQETQYF. The variable domain in full, completed from reference TRBV5-1 and TRBJ2-5, reads KAGVTQTPRYLIKTRGQQVTLSCSPISGHRSVSWYQQTPGQGLQFLFEYFSETQRNKGNFPGRFSGRQFSNSRSEMNVSTLELGDSALYLCASSRGTDQETQYFGPGTRLLVL.

This clonotype occurred a few times. The chain carries TRBV19 and TRBJ1-5; no reliable D call. The CDR3 extends over 15 amino acids. Germline CDR1 LNHDA, CDR2 SQIVND (reference sequence). Between the trimmed V and J ends, which lost 3 bases and 5 bases, there was a span of 14 bases. In DNA form, the CDR3 reads TGTGCCAGTAGTATCCCTGGGGATGGGTATCAGCCCCAGCATTTT. As protein: CASSIPGDGYQPQHF. The full variable domain, in which reference TRBV19 and TRBJ1-5 provide the parts outside the CDR3, is DGGITQSPKYLFRKEGQNVTLSCEQNLNHDAMYWYRQDPGQGLRLIYYSQIVNDFQKGDIAEGYSVSREKKESFPLTVTSAQKNPTAFYLCASSIPGDGYQPQHFGDGTRLSIL.

A few counts support this clonotype. The chain is built from TRBV19 and TRBJ1-5; perhaps TRBD1 as D (6 bases). Trimming removed 5 bases from V and 4 bases from J, with 12 bases in between. Per the germline V gene, CDR1 is LNHDA and CDR2 is SQIVND (reference sequence). The CDR3 loop spans 14 amino acids. The CDR3 bases are TGTGCCAGTAGTTTCGGGGGCCGGAATCAGCCCCAGCATTTT. This encodes CASSFGGRNQPQHF.

The chain combines TRBV7-6 with TRBJ2-1, with 8 bases that match TRBD2. Trimming cost V 4 bases and J 8 bases; bases outside gene matches: 7. The length of the CDR3 is 14 residues. Germline V CDR1 and CDR2: SGHVS, FNYEAQ. In DNA form, the CDR3 reads TGTGCCAGCAGCTACAGACCCGGGAGGGATGAGCAGTTCTTC. Translation: CASSYRPGRDEQFF.

This clonotype was counted at least ten times. The genes are TRBV5-1 and TRBJ1-1; TRBD1 might be the D (5 bases). The V end was cut by 4 bases, the J end by 6 bases, with 13 bases between. The CDR3 spans 13 residues. CDR1 is SGHRS, CDR2 YFSETQ, per germline. This chain's CDR3 is CASSEGSLAEAFF. CDR3 nucleotides: TGCGCCAGCAGCGAGGGGTCCCTGGCTGAAGCTTTCTTT.

The V call is TRBV4-1, the J call TRBJ1-4; D is ambiguous. Per germline, CDR1 MGHRA and CDR2 YSYEKL. The CDR3 is made up of 14 amino acids. V lost 6 bases, J lost 7 bases, and 15 bases lay in between. For the CDR3, the DNA is TGCGCCAGCAGTGTGGCTCCCCAGCCTGAAAAACTGTTTTTT. Protein sequence: CASSVAPQPEKLFF.

This clonotype was seen ten or more times. The chain joins TRBV5-1 to TRBJ2-1; 7 bases line up with TRBD1. The length of the CDR3 is 15 residues. V trimming: 2 bases; J trimming: 7 bases; junction bases outside the gene matches: 9. CDR1 is SGHRS, CDR2 YFSETQ, per germline. The CDR3 loop is CASSFLGDRVNEQFF. The CDR3 DNA reads as TGCGCCAGCAGCTTCCTGGGAGACAGGGTAAATGAGCAGTTCTTC.

The sample holds many counts of this clonotype. The V call is TRBV12-3 or TRBV12-4, the J call TRBJ2-1, with 10 bases fitting TRBD2. V dropped 2 bases and J dropped 8; count of bases not matched to a gene: 3. There are 14 residues in the CDR3. CDR3 protein: CASSLLAGDDEQFF. The CDR3 nucleotides are TGTGCCAGCAGTTTACTAGCGGGAGACGATGAGCAGTTCTTC.

About this clonotype itself: A much larger clone lies one base from this, so it may be a read error. The chain carries TRBV2 and TRBJ1-2, with 7 bases matching TRBD1. The CDR3 runs to 13 residues. CDR1 and CDR2 (germline): SNHLY, FYNNEI. The CDR3 protein is CTSGGGGVDGYTF. The DNA of the CDR3 is TGTACCAGTGGAGGGGGCGGCGTAGATGGCTACACCTTC.

This clonotype has at least ten counts. The J gene is TRBJ1-4, the V gene TRBV4-1; TRBD1 matches 9 bases. The CDR3 runs to 18 residues. CDR1 is MGHRA and CDR2 is YSYEKL in the germline V gene. The V gene end was trimmed by 1 base and the J gene end by 2 bases; junction bases not matched to a gene: 8. CDR3 loop: CASSQASRGTGTNEKLFF. Written as DNA, the CDR3 is TGCGCCAGCAGCCAAGCTTCTAGGGGGACAGGGACTAATGAAAAACTGTTTTTT.

This clonotype was counted at least ten times. The chain employs TRBV5-6 and TRBJ2-1; tentative D call: TRBD2 (8 bases). Trimming took off 3 bases at V and 4 bases at J, with 26 bases between the two ends. The germline V gene encodes CDR1 SGHDT and CDR2 YYEEEE. This CDR3 is 19 amino acids long. This CDR3 reads CASSSSREGALGAYNEQFF. DNA for the CDR3: TGTGCCAGCAGCTCCTCACGGGAGGGGGCCCTGGGGGCATACAATGAGCAGTTCTTC.

This clonotype ranks as medium-sized (0.01 to 0.1%). The gene calls are TRBV20-1 and TRBJ1-2; possibly TRBD1 for D (6 bases). The V and J ends lost 0 bases and 7 bases respectively, with 12 bases between them. Germline V gene sequence: CDR1 DFQATT, CDR2 SNEGSKA (reference sequence). This CDR3 is built from 13 residues. The CDR3 bases are TGCAGTGCTAGAGATAACAGGGAAGGTGGCTACACCTTC. Amino acid sequence: CSARDNREGGYTF.

This clonotype was counted ten times or more. The J gene is TRBJ2-5, the V gene TRBV7-8, with 9 nucleotides matching TRBD1. Germline V gene sequence: CDR1 SGHVS, CDR2 FQNEAQ. The CDR3 extends over 13 amino acids. V lost 3 bases, J lost 4 bases, and 0 bases stayed unmatched. DNA for the CDR3: TGTGCCAGCAGCTTGGACAGGGGAGAGACCCAGTACTTC. Its protein is CASSLDRGETQYF. The variable domain in full, completed from reference TRBV7-8 and TRBJ2-5, reads GAGVSQSPRYKVAKRGQDVALRCDPISGHVSLFWYQQALGQGPEFLTYFQNEAQLDKSGLPSDRFFAERPEGSVSTLKIQRTQQEDSAVYLCASSLDRGETQYFGPGTRLLVL.

This clonotype was found many times. The rearrangement joins TRBV5-1 to TRBJ2-1; unclear D gene. Trimming removed 0 bases at V and 0 bases at J, with 10 bases between. The CDR3 is made up of 16 amino acids. In germline, CDR1 is SGHRS, CDR2 YFSETQ. This CDR3 is CASSLAASGSYNEQFF. As DNA, the CDR3 is TGCGCCAGCAGCTTGGCTGCGAGTGGCTCCTACAATGAGCAGTTCTTC. The full variable domain, its missing parts supplied by reference TRBV5-1 and TRBJ2-1, is KAGVTQTPRYLIKTRGQQVTLSCSPISGHRSVSWYQQTPGQGLQFLFEYFSETQRNKGNFPGRFSGRQFSNSRSEMNVSTLELGDSALYLCASSLAASGSYNEQFFGPGTRLTVL.

This clonotype was counted at least ten times. The chain uses TRBV5-6 and TRBJ1-1; the D gene is possibly TRBD1 (5 bases). CDR1 and CDR2 from the germline V gene are SGHDT and YYEEEE. CDR3 length: 18 amino acids. The V end was cut by 4 bases, the J end by 0 bases, with 22 bases between. CDR3 amino acids: CASSRPGTDDIMNTEAFF. CDR3 in DNA: TGTGCCAGCAGCCGTCCCGGGACCGACGATATAATGAACACTGAAGCTTTCTTT.

The table lists this clonotype with many counts. The V call is TRBV6-5, the J call TRBJ2-2; TRBD2 might be the D (6 bases). The CDR3 has 15 residues. Germline CDR1 MNHEY, CDR2 SVGAGI. The V gene lost 2 bases and the J gene lost 5 bases, with 12 bases spanning the gap. The DNA of the CDR3 is TGTGCCAGCAGTTACGAACTAGCAGTAACCGGGGAGCTGTTTTTT. Its translation: CASSYELAVTGELFF.

This clonotype was found many times. CDR3 in DNA: TGTGCCATCAGTGAGTCGACTAGCGCTACCTACGAGCAGTACTTC. Translation gives CAISESTSATYEQYF. The chain recombines TRBV10-3 with TRBJ2-7; 8 nucleotides match TRBD2. This CDR3 has 15 amino acids. V was clipped by 0 bases and J by 2 bases; unmatched bases: 3. Germline loops: CDR1 ENHRY, CDR2 SYGVKD.

This clonotype was seen repeatedly, ten times or more. A much bigger clone sits one base away, suggesting this may be a read error. The chain joins TRBV12-3 or TRBV12-4 to TRBJ1-1; D gene ambiguous. The CDR3 extends over 15 amino acids. V dropped 5 bases and J dropped 0 bases, with 13 bases sitting between them. CDR3 DNA: TGTGCCAGCAGTCCCGGGGTAGCCATGAACACTGAAGCTTTCTTT. It codes for CASSPGVAMNTEAFF.

This chain connects TRBV25-1 to TRBJ1-2; D ambiguous. CDR1 is MGHDK and CDR2 is SYGVNS in the germline V gene. The CDR3 covers 13 residues. V was pared by 2 bases and J by 6 bases, with 10 bases between. The CDR3 region has the DNA TGTGCCAGCAGTGAAGACGGAAACAATGGCTACACCTTC. It specifies CASSEDGNNGYTF.

This clonotype was counted many times. The CDR3 DNA follows: TGTGCCAGCATCCCAACCAGCTCCTATAATTCACCCCTCCACTTT. The encoded protein is CASIPTSSYNSPLHF. V gene TRBV28 combines with J gene TRBJ1-6; D is uncertain. This CDR3 has 15 amino acids. Germline CDR1 is MDHEN and CDR2 is SYDVKM. V gave up 7 bases and J gave up 0 bases, with 10 bases separating them.

The CDR3 bases are TGCAGCGTTGTCGGGACGCAGCCTTTACACACTGAAGCTTTCTTT. It encodes CSVVGTQPLHTEAFF. The chain recombines TRBV29-1 with TRBJ1-1, with D possibly being TRBD1 (5 bases). The CDR3 sequence is 15 residues long. With 4 bases removed from V and 3 bases from J, the gap between germline ends came to 18 bases. CDR1 is SQVTM, CDR2 ANQGSEA, per germline.

This clonotype came up many times. This chain connects TRBV29-1 to TRBJ2-5; 7 bases align to TRBD2. The V segment lost 7 bases and the J segment 12 bases; nucleotides outside the gene matches: 8. CDR1 SQVTM and CDR2 ANQGSEA come from the germline V gene. The CDR3 is made up of 10 amino acids. The CDR3, as DNA: TGCAGCGGGGGGGGGGATCCGGAGTACTTC. Protein sequence: CSGGGDPEYF. The full variable domain, completed using reference TRBV29-1 and TRBJ2-5, is SAVISQKPSRDICQRGTSLTIQCQVDSQVTMMFWYRQQPGQSLTLIATANQGSEATYESGFVIDKFPISRPNLTFSTLTVSNMSPEDSSIYLCSGGGDPEYFGPGTRLLVL.

The table lists this clonotype with many counts. V gene TRBV25-1 combines with J gene TRBJ1-2; perhaps TRBD1 as D (6 bases). The germline V gene encodes CDR1 MGHDK and CDR2 SYGVNS. V lost 2 bases and J 0 bases, leaving 10 bases between the germline ends. This CDR3 contains 15 residues. The CDR3 here is CASSEAGGPNYGYTF. In DNA form, the CDR3 reads TGTGCCAGCAGTGAAGCGGGGGGCCCTAACTATGGCTACACCTTC.

This clonotype was seen repeatedly, ten times or more. The chain employs TRBV7-9 and TRBJ1-6, with D hard to call. With 6 bases removed from V and 5 bases from J, the gap between germline ends came to 5 bases. The CDR3 length is 12 residues. Per germline, CDR1 SEHNR and CDR2 FQNEAQ (reference sequence). The CDR3: CASSPHNSPLHF. DNA of the CDR3: TGTGCCAGCAGTCCCCATAATTCACCCCTCCACTTT. Using reference TRBV7-9 and TRBJ1-6 for the parts outside the CDR3, the full variable domain is DTGVSQNPRHKITKRGQNVTFRCDPISEHNRLYWYRQTLGQGPEFLTYFQNEAQLEKSRLLSDRFSAERPKGSFSTLEIQRTEQGDSAMYLCASSPHNSPLHFGNGTRLTVT.

This clonotype was observed many times. V is TRBV12-3 or TRBV12-4 and J is TRBJ1-2; no clear D. The CDR3 is made up of 12 amino acids. V gave up 8 bases and J gave up 4 bases, with 11 bases separating them. The CDR3 DNA is TGTGCCAGCCAACTGGGCATCTATGGCTACACCTTC. Protein: CASQLGIYGYTF.

This clonotype was observed at least ten times. V is TRBV5-1 and J is TRBJ2-1, with D maybe TRBD1 (6 bases). In germline, CDR1 is SGHRS, CDR2 YFSETQ. V lost 4 bases, J lost 7 bases, and 15 bases lay in between. The CDR3 has 14 amino acids. CDR3 amino acids: CASSPDRRGNEQFF. DNA of the CDR3: TGCGCCAGCAGCCCGGACAGAAGAGGGAATGAGCAGTTCTTC.